The present T cell receptor (beta chain) was sequenced within a study of T cells in Graves' hyperthyroidism and ophthalmopathy. Regarding the study as a whole: Most thyroid clonotypes expanded above 0.001 were also detected in blood. From stable hyperthyroidism, ophthalmopathy was set apart by a 13 V-J model.

The definition of stable Graves' hyperthyroidism was no ophthalmopathy progression within 18 months. Aged 18 to 65, the patients had hyperthyroidism that was newly diagnosed and had lasted under 2 months. In its sample, this clonotype was seen many times. No antigen is known for it. Using RNA transcripts as the source, TCR beta CDR3 regions were amplified. With the HTBI primer set, the TCR CDR3 went through a first round of RT-PCR. MiXCR, run by TCRdb on the multiplex PCR reads, gives a single entry per CDR3 protein. Of fewer than 650,000 distinct CDR3 sequences in the sample, 13% to 15% are singletons; the top ten hold over 11%. Trimming took 6 bases from V and 4 from J; bases not matched to a gene: 6. CDR1 and CDR2 from the germline V gene are SNHLY and FYNNEI. The CDR3 extends over 14 amino acids.

This receptor was identified in a woman aged 40-49 years with Graves' hyperthyroidism. Sequenced material: blood. The gene calls are TRBV2 and TRBJ2-5, with 9 bases aligning to TRBD2. The CDR3 is CASRLLAGIETQYF. The CDR3 DNA is TGTGCCAGCAGGCTGCTAGCGGGGATAGAGACCCAGTACTTC.